The source of this T cell receptor beta chain is a study of T-cell reconstitution after alpha-beta-depleted transplantation in children. This CDR3 contains 14 residues. The V segment lost 3 bases and the J segment 8 bases; nucleotides outside the gene matches: 6. Per the germline V gene, CDR1 is SGHDT and CDR2 is YYEEEE. Unique molecular identifiers were used to barcode this TCRbeta library. TCRdb reprocessed the PCR reads with MiXCR, giving one entry per CDR3 protein. The sample carries about 610,000 distinct CDR3 sequences, roughly 10% recorded once. The chain is built from TRBV5-6 and TRBJ2-3; 10 nucleotides align to TRBD2. This TCR was sampled from a human donor who donated a stem cell graft to a child with acute myeloid leukemia. This specimen consisted of PBMCs from the stem cell graft donor, obtained from the stem cell graft. The CDR3 region has the DNA TGTGCCAGCAGCTCAGCGGGAGGGCCCGCTACGCAGTATTTT. Its translation: CASSSAGGPATQYF. The full variable domain, in which reference TRBV5-6 and TRBJ2-3 provide the parts outside the CDR3, is DAGVTQSPTHLIKTRGQQVTLRCSPKSGHDTVSWYQQALGQGPQFIFQYYEEEERQRGNFPDRFSGHQFPNYSSELNVNALLLGDSALYLCASSSAGGPATQYFGPGTRLTVL.